Reported below is one TCR beta chain. The target antigen is unknown. This sample stems from a study of T-cell memory formation after mild COVID-19. Study-level points and caveats: Confirmation was lacking for SARS-CoV-2 specificity of second-wave clones that peaked on day 37. Contracting CD4+ clones sat mainly in CM and EM; CD8+ in EMRA.

Germline trimming cut 1 base from V and 8 bases from J; bases unmatched to any gene: 2. CDR1 and CDR2 (germline): SGDLS, YYNGEE. CDR3 length: 14 residues. Constant-segment-primed 5'RACE gave TCR alpha and TCR beta cDNA libraries with sample barcodes and UMIs. TCRdb recomputed calls from the 5' RACE reads with MiXCR, one row per CDR3 protein. The sample contains around 400,000 distinct CDR3 sequences, about 24% of which appear only once. Sequencing was performed on PBMCs or a T cell subset sorted from them (not recorded which). The chain has TRBV9 and TRBJ2-1; TRBD2 aligns across 11 bases. This sequence was found in an adult woman who had mild COVID-19 (a few samples of this study predate the infection). Cell type and time point are not known. The CDR3 nucleotides read TGTGCCAGCAGCGTACAACTAGCGGGAGATGAGCAGTTCTTC. Amino acid sequence: CASSVQLAGDEQFF.